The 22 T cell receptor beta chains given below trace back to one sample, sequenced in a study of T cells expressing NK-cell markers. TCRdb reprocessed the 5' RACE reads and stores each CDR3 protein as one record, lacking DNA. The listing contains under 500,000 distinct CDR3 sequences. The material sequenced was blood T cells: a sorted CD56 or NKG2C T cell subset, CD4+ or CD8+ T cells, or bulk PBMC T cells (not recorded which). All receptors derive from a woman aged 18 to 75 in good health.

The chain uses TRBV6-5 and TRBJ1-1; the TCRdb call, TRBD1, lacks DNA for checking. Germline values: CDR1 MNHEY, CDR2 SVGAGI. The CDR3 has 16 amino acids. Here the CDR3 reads CASSYIGQGRRTEAFF.

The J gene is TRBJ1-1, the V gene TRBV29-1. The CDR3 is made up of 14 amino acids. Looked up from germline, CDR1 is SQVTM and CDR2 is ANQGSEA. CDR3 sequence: CSVGKERLNTEAFF.

CDR3 loop: CATSDDRDEQFF. The V and J genes are TRBV24-1 and TRBJ2-1; lacking DNA, the TRBD1 call made by TCRdb goes unchecked. There are 12 residues in the CDR3. Germline assignment: CDR1 KGHDR and CDR2 SFDVKD.

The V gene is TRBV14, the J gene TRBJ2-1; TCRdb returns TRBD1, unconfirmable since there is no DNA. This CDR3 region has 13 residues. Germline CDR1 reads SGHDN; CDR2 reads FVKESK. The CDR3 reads CASSHDRVWEQFF.

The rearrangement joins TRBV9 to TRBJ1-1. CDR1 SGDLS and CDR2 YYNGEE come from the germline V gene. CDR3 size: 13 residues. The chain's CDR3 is CASSFTVDPEAFF.

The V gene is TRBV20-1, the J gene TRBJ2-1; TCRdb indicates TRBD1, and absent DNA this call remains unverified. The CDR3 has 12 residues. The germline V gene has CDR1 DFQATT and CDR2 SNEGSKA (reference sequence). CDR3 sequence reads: CSAGWGDDEQFF.

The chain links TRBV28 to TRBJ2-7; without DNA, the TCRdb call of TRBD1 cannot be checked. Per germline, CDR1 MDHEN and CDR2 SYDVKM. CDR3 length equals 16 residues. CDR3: CASSLSYSGPSYEQYF. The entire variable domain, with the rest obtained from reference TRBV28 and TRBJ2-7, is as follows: DVKVTQSSRYLVKRTGEKVFLECVQDMDHENMFWYRQDPGLGLRLIYFSYDVKMKEKGDIPEGYSVSREKKERFSLILESASTNQTSMYLCASSLSYSGPSYEQYFGPGTRLTVT.

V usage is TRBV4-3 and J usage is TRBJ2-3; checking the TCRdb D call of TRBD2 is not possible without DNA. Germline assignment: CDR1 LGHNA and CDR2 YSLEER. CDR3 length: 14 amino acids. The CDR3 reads CASSQDRLADTQYF.

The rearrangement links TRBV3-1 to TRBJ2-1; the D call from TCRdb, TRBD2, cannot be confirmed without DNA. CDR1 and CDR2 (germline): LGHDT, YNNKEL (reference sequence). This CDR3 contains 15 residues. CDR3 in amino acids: CASTRSSGVRSEQFF.

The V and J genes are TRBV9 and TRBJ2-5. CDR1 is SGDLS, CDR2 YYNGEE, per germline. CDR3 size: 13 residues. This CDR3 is CASSGNVGETQYF.

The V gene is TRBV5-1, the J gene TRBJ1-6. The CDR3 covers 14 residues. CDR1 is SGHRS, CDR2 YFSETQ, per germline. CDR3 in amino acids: CASSLGLDNSPLHF.

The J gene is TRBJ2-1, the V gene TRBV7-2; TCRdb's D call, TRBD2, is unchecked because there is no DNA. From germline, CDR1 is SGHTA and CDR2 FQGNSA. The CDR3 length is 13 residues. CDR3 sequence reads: CASSLARGPVQFF.

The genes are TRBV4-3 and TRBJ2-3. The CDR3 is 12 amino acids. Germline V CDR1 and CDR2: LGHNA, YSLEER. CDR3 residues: CASSQVPDTQYF.

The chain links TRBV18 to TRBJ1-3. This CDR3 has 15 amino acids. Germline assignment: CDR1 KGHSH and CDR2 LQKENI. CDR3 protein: CASSPPLPSGNTIYF.

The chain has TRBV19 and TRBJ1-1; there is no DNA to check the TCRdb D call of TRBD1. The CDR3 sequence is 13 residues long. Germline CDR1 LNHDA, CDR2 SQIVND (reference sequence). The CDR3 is CAVNGGLNTEAFF.

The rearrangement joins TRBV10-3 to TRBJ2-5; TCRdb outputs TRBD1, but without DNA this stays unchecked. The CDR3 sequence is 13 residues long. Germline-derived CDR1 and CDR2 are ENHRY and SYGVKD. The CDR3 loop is CAITRGTGETQYF.

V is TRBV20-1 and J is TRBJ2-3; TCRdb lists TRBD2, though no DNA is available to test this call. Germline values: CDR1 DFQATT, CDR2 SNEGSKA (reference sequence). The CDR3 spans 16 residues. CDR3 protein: CSARGAEGLFTDTQYF.

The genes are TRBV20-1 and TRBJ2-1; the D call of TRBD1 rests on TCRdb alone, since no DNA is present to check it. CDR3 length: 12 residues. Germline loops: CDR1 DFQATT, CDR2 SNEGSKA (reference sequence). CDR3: CSDRRGTGEQFF.

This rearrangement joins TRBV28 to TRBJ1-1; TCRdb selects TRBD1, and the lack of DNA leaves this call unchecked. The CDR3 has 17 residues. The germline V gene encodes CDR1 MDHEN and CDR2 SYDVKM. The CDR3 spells CASRSAQGFSWDTEAFF.

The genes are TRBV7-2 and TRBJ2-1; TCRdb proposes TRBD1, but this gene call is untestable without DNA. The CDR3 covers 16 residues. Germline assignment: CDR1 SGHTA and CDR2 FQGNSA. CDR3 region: CASSLPVRNPNNEQFF. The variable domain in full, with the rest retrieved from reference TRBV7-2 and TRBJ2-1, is GAGVSQSPSNKVTEKGKDVELRCDPISGHTALYWYRQSLGQGLEFLIYFQGNSAPDKSGLPSDRFSAERTGGSVSTLTIQRTQQEDSAVYLCASSLPVRNPNNEQFFGPGTRLTVL.

This CDR3 is CASLRTGGLETQYF. The V call is TRBV12-3 or TRBV12-4, the J call TRBJ2-5; checking the TCRdb D call of TRBD1 is not possible without DNA. CDR3 length equals 14 residues.

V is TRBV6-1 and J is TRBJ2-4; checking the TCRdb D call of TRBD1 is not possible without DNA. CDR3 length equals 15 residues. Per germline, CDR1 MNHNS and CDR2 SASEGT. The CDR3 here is CASNRGGASLNIQYF.